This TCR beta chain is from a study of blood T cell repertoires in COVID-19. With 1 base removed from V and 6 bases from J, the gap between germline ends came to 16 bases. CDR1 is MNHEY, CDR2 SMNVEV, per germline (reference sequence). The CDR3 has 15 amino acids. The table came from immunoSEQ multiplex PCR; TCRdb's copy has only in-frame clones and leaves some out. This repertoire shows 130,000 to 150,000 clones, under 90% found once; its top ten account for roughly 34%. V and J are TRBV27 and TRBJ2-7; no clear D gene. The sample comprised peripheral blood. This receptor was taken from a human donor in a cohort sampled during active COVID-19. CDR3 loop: CASSLFATPEGEQYF. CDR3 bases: TGTGCCAGCAGTTTATTCGCGACTCCCGAAGGCGAGCAGTACTTC.